Below, 31 T cell receptor beta chains from the same sample are listed, as sequenced in a study of radiotherapy plus CTLA-4 blockade in lung cancer. Method: immunoSEQ multiplex PCR; TCRdb's copy keeps in-frame clones and lacks some. The profile shows 1,500 to 2,000 clones, about 88% of them singletons. This sample comprised tumor tissue, obtained from a patient treated with radiotherapy plus ipilimumab. The source of these receptors is a human donor with non-small cell lung cancer who had a complete response to radiotherapy plus ipilimumab.

V is TRBV13 and J is TRBJ1-1, with D possibly matching TRBD1 (5 bases). In germline, CDR1 is PRHDT, CDR2 FYEKMQ (reference sequence). V was shortened by 5 bases and J by 0 bases, with 22 bases between the two germline ends. The CDR3 totals 18 residues. CDR3 nucleotide sequence: TGTGCCAGCAGCCCCAGACCGGGACGAGGTGCCATGAACACTGAAGCTTTCTTT. Encoded protein: CASSPRPGRGAMNTEAFF.

V and J are TRBV30 and TRBJ1-5, with TRBD1 matching 9 bases. V lost 2 bases, J lost 4 bases, and 3 bases stayed unmatched. This CDR3 is built from 14 residues. Germline values: CDR1 GTSNPN, CDR2 SVGIG (reference sequence). CDR3 bases: TGTGCCTGGAGTCCCGGGACAGGGAATCAGCCCCAGCATTTT. It codes for CAWSPGTGNQPQHF.

J is TRBJ1-1 and V is TRBV10-3, with unresolved D. Germline CDR1 and CDR2: ENHRY and SYGVKD. V was pared by 9 bases and J by 0 bases, with 11 bases between. This CDR3 has 13 residues. Here the CDR3 reads CAIGERMNTEAFF. CDR3 coding DNA: TGTGCCATTGGGGAGCGCATGAACACTGAAGCTTTCTTT.

The rearrangement links TRBV7-2 to TRBJ1-5; TRBD1 might be the D (6 bases). The CDR3 extends over 13 amino acids. Trimming pared 2 bases from V and 5 bases from J, leaving 7 bases between. The germline V gene encodes CDR1 SGHTA and CDR2 FQGNSA. Here the CDR3 DNA reads TGTGCCAGCAGCTTATCAGGGGATCAGCCCCAGCATTTT. This encodes CASSLSGDQPQHF. The entire variable domain, with the rest obtained from reference TRBV7-2 and TRBJ1-5, is as follows: GAGVSQSPSNKVTEKGKDVELRCDPISGHTALYWYRQSLGQGLEFLIYFQGNSAPDKSGLPSDRFSAERTGGSVSTLTIQRTQQEDSAVYLCASSLSGDQPQHFGDGTRLSIL.

This clone was seen just once. The chain employs TRBV9 and TRBJ1-2; D gene uncertain. The CDR3 is made up of 12 amino acids. Germline CDR1 reads SGDLS; CDR2 reads YYNGEE. V lost 4 bases and J 7 bases, leaving 11 bases between the germline ends. The CDR3 loop reads CASSTPLGGYTF. CDR3 bases: TGTGCCAGCAGCACTCCCCTGGGTGGCTACACCTTC.

This clone was picked up a small number of times. The genes are TRBV4-3 and TRBJ1-5; D gene unclear. The CDR3 contains 15 residues. Trimming cost V 0 bases and J 1 base, with 7 bases left between them. Germline lookup yields CDR1 LGHNA and CDR2 YSLEER. This chain's CDR3 is CASSQERSSNQPQHF. The CDR3, as DNA: TGCGCCAGCAGCCAAGAGAGGAGCAGCAATCAGCCCCAGCATTTT.

The genes are TRBV6-4 and TRBJ2-2; no clear D. V was shortened by 2 bases and J by 0 bases, with 1 base between the two germline ends. This CDR3 spans 13 amino acids. Germline V gene sequence: CDR1 MRHNA, CDR2 SNTAGT. The CDR3 bases are TGTGCCAGCAGTGACACGAACACCGGGGAGCTGTTTTTT. Protein product: CASSDTNTGELFF.

The chain has TRBV29-1 and TRBJ1-1; TRBD1 aligns across 8 bases. CDR1 and CDR2 from the germline V gene are SQVTM and ANQGSEA. Losses at the gene ends were 4 bases for V and 5 bases for J; bases not matched to a gene: 3. CDR3 size: 12 residues. Written as DNA, the CDR3 is TGCAGCGTTGCCCGACAGGGGACTGAAGCTTTCTTT. Translated: CSVARQGTEAFF.

The V call is TRBV18, the J call TRBJ1-2, with D possibly matching TRBD1 (6 bases). CDR1 KGHSH and CDR2 LQKENI come from the germline V gene. Trimming stripped 5 bases from V and 1 base from J, with 8 bases between. CDR3 length: 13 residues. The CDR3 DNA reads TGTGCCAGCTCAGAGGACAGTAACTATGGCTACACCTTC. It translates to CASSEDSNYGYTF.

The chain is built from TRBV6-5 and TRBJ2-1, with TRBD2 identical over 7 bases. The CDR3 extends over 15 amino acids. CDR1 and CDR2 (germline): MNHEY, SVGAGI. V dropped 2 bases and J dropped 0; count of bases not matched to a gene: 1. As DNA, the CDR3 is TGTGCCAGCAGTTACGGGGGGGGCTCCTACAATGAGCAGTTCTTC. This codes for CASSYGGGSYNEQFF.

The gene calls are TRBV2 and TRBJ2-1; D is possibly TRBD2 (5 bases). Trimming took off 8 bases at V and 0 bases at J, with 8 bases between the two ends. Germline V lookup: CDR1 SNHLY, CDR2 FYNNEI. The CDR3 length is 13 residues. The CDR3, as DNA: TGTGCCAGCGAGCGGAGCTCCTACAATGAGCAGTTCTTC. Residues: CASERSSYNEQFF.

The V gene is TRBV7-2, the J gene TRBJ2-7, with 7 bases aligning to TRBD1. The CDR3 is made up of 14 amino acids. Germline V gene sequence: CDR1 SGHTA, CDR2 FQGNSA. With 3 bases clipped from V and 1 base from J, the junction kept 3 bases outside the gene matches. CDR3: CASSLGRGSYEQYF. The CDR3 DNA is TGTGCCAGCAGCTTGGGCAGGGGGTCCTACGAGCAGTACTTC.

This clone has a single count. This rearrangement joins TRBV5-1 to TRBJ1-2; 12 nucleotides line up with TRBD1. The germline CDR1 and CDR2 sequences are SGHRS and YFSETQ. J gave up 6 bases and V 4 bases, and 10 bases lay outside the gene matches. The CDR3 is 16 residues long. CDR3 loop: CASSAGTGGASHGYTF. The CDR3 nucleotides read TGCGCCAGCAGCGCCGGGACAGGGGGCGCCTCTCATGGCTACACCTTC.

This chain joins TRBV2 and TRBJ2-7; D ambiguous. CDR3 length: 10 amino acids. Trimming left V 7 bases short and J 5 bases short, with 6 bases between. Germline V gives CDR1 SNHLY, CDR2 FYNNEI. The CDR3 here is CASKANEQYF. CDR3 DNA sequence: TGTGCCAGCAAGGCGAACGAGCAGTACTTC.

The V gene is TRBV10-3, the J gene TRBJ2-5; the D gene is possibly TRBD1 (5 bases). CDR1 and CDR2 from the germline V gene are ENHRY and SYGVKD. The V end lost 3 bases, the J end lost 3 bases, and 5 bases lay between the germline ends. This CDR3 is built from 12 residues. The CDR3 DNA follows: TGTGCCATCAGTGAACAGGAAGAGACCCAGTACTTC. As protein: CAISEQEETQYF.

This rearrangement joins TRBV2 to TRBJ2-3, with D perhaps TRBD1 (5 bases). V gave up 3 bases and J gave up 0 bases, with 10 bases separating them. Germline CDR1 and CDR2: SNHLY and FYNNEI. The CDR3 has 15 residues. CDR3 protein: CASSDQGLSTDTQYF. The CDR3 coding sequence is TGTGCCAGCAGTGACCAGGGATTGAGCACAGATACGCAGTATTTT.

This sequence joins TRBV29-1 and TRBJ2-2; D not resolved. Per the germline V gene, CDR1 is SQVTM and CDR2 is ANQGSEA. Trimming took off 7 bases at V and 6 bases at J, with 9 bases between the two ends. The CDR3 totals 11 residues. CDR3 sequence (DNA): TGCAGCGGGCAACGGGCCGGGGAGCTGTTTTTT. Its protein is CSGQRAGELFF.

This clone was counted a single time. The V and J genes are TRBV4-1 and TRBJ1-1; D possibly corresponds to TRBD1 (5 bases). Per the germline V gene, CDR1 is MGHRA and CDR2 is YSYEKL. The CDR3 extends over 15 amino acids. The V and J ends lost 0 bases and 2 bases respectively, with 10 bases between them. This CDR3 is CASSQEQGLNTEAFF. The DNA of the CDR3 is TGCGCCAGCAGCCAAGAGCAGGGTCTAAACACTGAAGCTTTCTTT.

This clone was observed a handful of times. The V gene is TRBV11-3, the J gene TRBJ2-3; TRBD2 aligns across 11 bases. J lost 6 bases, V lost 1 base, and 12 bases had no gene match. CDR1 and CDR2 (germline): SGHNT, YENEEA. The length of the CDR3 is 18 residues. The CDR3 nucleotides read TGTGCCAGCAGCTTAGGATTGGGGACTAGCGGTGGTTGGGATACGCAGTATTTT. Translated, it gives CASSLGLGTSGGWDTQYF.

V is TRBV29-1 and J is TRBJ1-4, with D possibly TRBD1 on 6 matching bases. Trimming removed 4 bases from V and 5 bases from J, with 8 bases in between. The CDR3 has 12 amino acids. Germline V lookup: CDR1 SQVTM, CDR2 ANQGSEA. The DNA for the CDR3 is TGCAGCGTTGTCCAGGGGAATGAAAAACTGTTTTTT. Encoded protein: CSVVQGNEKLFF.

The rearrangement uses TRBV5-1 and TRBJ2-3; 13 bases fit TRBD2. V shed 4 bases and J 4 bases; nucleotides not matched to a gene: 9. This CDR3 has 17 residues. The germline V gene has CDR1 SGHRS and CDR2 YFSETQ. The CDR3 nucleotides are TGCGCCAGCAGCAAATCCGGGACTAGCGGGACCTCAGATACGCAGTATTTT. Encoded protein: CASSKSGTSGTSDTQYF.

This chain connects TRBV30 to TRBJ2-1; D remains ambiguous. This CDR3 comprises 13 residues. Germline loops: CDR1 GTSNPN, CDR2 SVGIG (reference sequence). Trimming cost V 0 bases and J 10 bases, with 13 bases left between them. The CDR3 loop is CAWSVLRDGEQFF. The CDR3 coding sequence is TGTGCCTGGAGTGTACTAAGGGATGGGGAGCAGTTCTTC. The entire variable domain, with the rest obtained from reference TRBV30 and TRBJ2-1, is as follows: SQTIHQWPATLVQPVGSPLSLECTVEGTSNPNLYWYRQAAGRGLQLLFYSVGIGQISSEVPQNLSASRPQDRQFILSSKKLLLSDSGFYLCAWSVLRDGEQFFGPGTRLTVL.

V gene TRBV7-8 combines with J gene TRBJ1-4; D unresolved. The CDR3 sequence is 18 residues long. With 3 bases removed from V and 0 bases from J, the gap between germline ends came to 17 bases. In germline, CDR1 is SGHVS, CDR2 FQNEAQ. The CDR3 DNA reads as TGTGCCAGCAGCTTCGCCAGGTTTTTGGTTGCAACTAATGAAAAACTGTTTTTT. Its protein product is CASSFARFLVATNEKLFF.

This rearrangement joins TRBV5-8 to TRBJ1-2; a possible D gene is TRBD1 (6 bases). The CDR3 runs to 14 residues. In germline, CDR1 is SGHTS, CDR2 YDEGEE. Trimming pared 5 bases from V and 5 bases from J, leaving 16 bases between. CDR3 residues: CASRRGTPAYGYTF. The CDR3 DNA follows: TGTGCCAGCAGGAGGGGGACACCGGCTTATGGCTACACCTTC.

This rearrangement joins TRBV4-3 to TRBJ1-2; weak D call: TRBD1 (5 bases). CDR3 length: 14 amino acids. V was cut by 0 bases and J by 7 bases, with 12 bases left in between. Germline V gene data show CDR1 as LGHNA and CDR2 as YSLEER. Here the CDR3 reads CASSQDSVRAGYTF. In nucleotides, the CDR3 is TGCGCCAGCAGCCAAGATAGTGTCAGGGCTGGCTACACCTTC.

This clone was detected a few times. The chain combines TRBV7-8 with TRBJ2-1; unclear D gene. V was trimmed by 1 base and J by 7 bases, leaving 8 bases between them. The germline V gene has CDR1 SGHVS and CDR2 FQNEAQ. This CDR3 has 13 amino acids. This CDR3 is CASSLGARNEQFF. The CDR3 DNA reads as TGTGCCAGCAGCTTAGGGGCCAGAAATGAGCAGTTCTTC.

This chain links TRBV18 with TRBJ2-2; D is unresolved. CDR3 size: 13 residues. Trimming left V 0 bases short and J 6 bases short, with 5 bases between. Germline V CDR1 and CDR2: KGHSH, LQKENI. The CDR3 sequence: CASSPPSPGELFF. The DNA for the CDR3 is TGTGCCAGCTCACCACCTAGCCCCGGGGAGCTGTTTTTT.

This rearrangement joins TRBV12-5 to TRBJ1-5; the D gene is possibly TRBD1 (6 bases). Trimming removed 7 bases from V and 4 bases from J, with 14 bases in between. The germline V gene encodes CDR1 LGHNT and CDR2 FRNRAP. The CDR3 has 14 amino acids. The CDR3 nucleotides read TGTGCTAGTGTTCCGGACAGCCGAAATCAGCCCCAGCATTTT. The encoded protein is CASVPDSRNQPQHF.

J is TRBJ1-2 and V is TRBV7-2, with TRBD1 identical over 10 bases. The CDR3 spans 18 residues. The V gene's germline CDR1 is SGHTA and CDR2 FQGNSA. The V segment lost 2 bases and the J segment 4 bases; nucleotides outside the gene matches: 13. CDR3 loop: CASSLPVGTGDWGYGYTF. CDR3 DNA: TGTGCCAGCAGCTTACCTGTTGGGACAGGGGATTGGGGCTATGGCTACACCTTC. Filled out from reference TRBV7-2 and TRBJ1-2, the complete variable domain reads GAGVSQSPSNKVTEKGKDVELRCDPISGHTALYWYRQSLGQGLEFLIYFQGNSAPDKSGLPSDRFSAERTGGSVSTLTIQRTQQEDSAVYLCASSLPVGTGDWGYGYTFGSGTRLTVV.

This chain connects TRBV7-9 to TRBJ2-1, with 9 bases that match TRBD2. The CDR3 runs to 15 residues. J lost 5 bases, V lost 8 bases, and 10 bases had no gene match. The germline gives CDR1 SEHNR, CDR2 FQNEAQ (reference sequence). CDR3 region: CASAPAGGANNEQFF. The CDR3 nucleotides read TGTGCCAGCGCTCCAGCGGGAGGTGCGAACAATGAGCAGTTCTTC.

The chain employs TRBV15 and TRBJ1-2; D not certain. The germline CDR1 and CDR2 sequences are LNHNV and YYDKDF (reference sequence). There are 15 residues in the CDR3. The germline V and J ends were trimmed by 0 bases and 5 bases, with 13 bases remaining between them. In nucleotides, the CDR3 is TGTGCCACCAGCAGAGATAAATCCTCGTGGTATGGCTACACCTTC. It codes for CATSRDKSSWYGYTF.